Following are 6 T cell receptor beta chains from one sample sequenced in a study of blood T cell repertoires in COVID-19. The data were produced by immunoSEQ multiplex PCR, yet TCRdb's version contains in-frame clones alone and is incomplete. This table has approximately 200,000 clones, about 82% appearing once. The sequenced sample was peripheral blood. The origin of the receptors is a woman under 40 with acute or convalescent COVID-19.

This clone was seen more than once but under ten times. This rearrangement joins TRBV5-8 to TRBJ2-7, with 8 bases lining up with TRBD1. CDR3 size: 15 residues. V dropped 8 bases and J dropped 5; count of bases not matched to a gene: 15. The germline CDR1 and CDR2 sequences are SGHTS and YDEGEE. Here the CDR3 DNA reads TGTGCCAGTTCTTCTAGGAGACAGGGGAAACACGAGCAGTACTTC. Protein: CASSSRRQGKHEQYF.

CDR3 residues: CASSQADRDYGYTF. CDR3 DNA sequence: TGCGCCAGCAGCCAAGCGGACAGGGACTATGGCTACACCTTC. V usage is TRBV4-1 and J usage is TRBJ1-2; 8 bases map to TRBD1. V dropped 1 base and J dropped 3; count of bases not matched to a gene: 1. Looked up from germline, CDR1 is MGHRA and CDR2 is YSYEKL. The CDR3 runs 14 residues.

This clone was seen a handful of times. The V call is TRBV7-2, the J call TRBJ2-3; TRBD2 matches 8 bases. After removal of 3 bases from V and 5 bases from J, the junction contained 10 bases not matched to a gene. The CDR3 runs 16 residues. CDR1 is SGHTA, CDR2 FQGNSA, per germline. The chain's CDR3 is CASSFASLAGGDTQYF. The CDR3 DNA reads TGTGCCAGCAGCTTTGCGTCTCTAGCGGGCGGAGATACGCAGTATTTT.

The rearrangement joins TRBV4-3 to TRBJ1-2; D not resolved. Germline assignment: CDR1 LGHNA and CDR2 YSLEER. The CDR3 covers 13 residues. V lost 0 bases, J lost 3 bases, and 5 bases lay in between. The CDR3 reads CASSQDGYYGYTF. Here the CDR3 DNA reads TGCGCCAGCAGCCAAGACGGGTACTATGGCTACACCTTC.

The V and J genes are TRBV4-1 and TRBJ2-2; D is unresolved. Germline V gene lookup returns CDR1 MGHRA and CDR2 YSYEKL. The germline V and J ends were trimmed by 4 bases and 1 base, with 10 bases remaining between them. CDR3 length: 15 residues. The CDR3 nucleotides are TGCGCCAGCAGCCTGAGAAAAGTGAACACCGGGGAGCTGTTTTTT. Its protein product is CASSLRKVNTGELFF.

This chain uses TRBV19 with TRBJ1-6; weak D call: TRBD1 (5 bases). The CDR3 totals 14 residues. V lost 7 bases and J 7 bases, leaving 14 bases between the germline ends. Germline lookup yields CDR1 LNHDA and CDR2 SQIVND (reference sequence). CDR3 protein: CASTPGQTNSPLHF. CDR3 nucleotide sequence: TGTGCCAGTACGCCCGGACAAACAAATTCACCCCTCCACTTT.